This T cell receptor (beta chain) stems from a study of T cell responses to AZD1222 COVID-19 vaccine. Per germline, CDR1 DFQATT and CDR2 SNEGSKA (reference sequence). The germline V and J ends were trimmed by 3 bases and 3 bases, with 18 bases remaining between them. The CDR3 is made up of 16 amino acids. This clone is a singleton in its sample. Generated by immunoSEQ multiplex PCR, the TCRdb table keeps only in-frame clones and is missing some. This sample has some 150,000 clones, with just over 90% found just once. Sequences were derived from peripheral blood, sampled on day 0 of AZD1222 vaccination. The clonotype comes from an adult in good health. The V and J genes are TRBV20-1 and TRBJ2-1, with D possibly being TRBD2 (5 bases). CDR3 nucleotide sequence: TGCAGTGCTAGTTACTCAGCCCCGGGATTCTACAATGAGCAGTTCTTC. Its translation: CSASYSAPGFYNEQFF.